The T cell receptor (beta chain) under discussion was sequenced for a study of blood T cells in healthy people across ages. PCR was performed a second time for about 6 to 11 cycles using a sample-barcoded 5' primer and a J-beta primer mix. TCRdb passed the 5' RACE reads through MiXCR, listing each CDR3 protein once. The data show around 2 million distinct CDR3 sequences, around 40% seen once. With regard to this clonotype: As yet, its antigen is unknown.

V was pared by 6 bases and J by 8 bases, with 16 bases between. The CDR3 is 13 amino acids. Each individual donor underwent a draw of about 9.9 milliliters of peripheral blood. The extraction recovered at least 5.5 micrograms of total RNA per sample. Study-wide results and caveats: The donors' CMV status was not determined, possibly confounding changes in expanded clonotypes. Naive CD4+ cell counts and diversity both ran higher in long-lived than in aged donors.

Sequenced sample: blood. The TCR comes from a human donor in good health. V usage is TRBV12-3 or TRBV12-4 and J usage is TRBJ1-2; no reliable D call. CDR3 residues: CASSTLRGIGYTF. CDR3 DNA sequence: TGTGCCAGCAGCACCCTCAGAGGAATCGGCTACACCTTC.